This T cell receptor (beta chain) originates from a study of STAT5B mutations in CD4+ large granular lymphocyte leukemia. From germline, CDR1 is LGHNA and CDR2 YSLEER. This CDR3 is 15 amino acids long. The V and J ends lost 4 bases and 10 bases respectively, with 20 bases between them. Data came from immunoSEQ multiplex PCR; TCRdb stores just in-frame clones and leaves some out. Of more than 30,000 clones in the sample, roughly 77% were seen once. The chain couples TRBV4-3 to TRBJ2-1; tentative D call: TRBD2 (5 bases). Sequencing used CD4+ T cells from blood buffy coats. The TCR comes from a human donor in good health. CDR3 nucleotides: TGCGCCAGCAGCCTTCGGGTCGCCTCTCCGGGGGAGCAGTTCTTC. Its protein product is CASSLRVASPGEQFF.